This record covers a single T cell receptor (beta chain). Assay used: immunoSEQ multiplex PCR; TCRdb lists only in-frame clones, some missing. This sample has roughly 250,000 clones, with approximately 90% found just once. This specimen comes from a study of blood T cell repertoires in COVID-19. This CDR3 region has 15 residues. Unmatched junction bases numbered 6, after V lost 4 bases and J lost 1 base. CDR1 is LGHDT, CDR2 YNNKEL, per germline (reference sequence). The TCR was taken from a woman aged 40 to 50 with acute or convalescent COVID-19. Specimen: peripheral blood. This rearrangement joins TRBV3-1 (or the pseudogene TRBV3-2) to TRBJ1-2; 7 bases are a match to TRBD1. The CDR3 spells CASSLPGQYNYGYTF. CDR3 nucleotide sequence: TGTGCCAGCAGCCTTCCGGGACAGTATAACTATGGCTACACCTTC.